The 19 T cell receptor beta chains listed next were all sequenced from one sample in a study of cytomegalovirus exposure and HLA in healthy donors. The PCR contained 60 Vbeta and 13 Jbeta primers. Clones were read by immunoSEQ multiplex PCR, and TCRdb kept only the in-frame ones, dropping some. This sample has approximately 150,000 clones, with roughly 80% found just once. Sequencing was done on a sample of PBMCs. All receptors come from a woman in her forties in good health and CMV-seropositive.

The chain couples TRBV14 to TRBJ2-1, with 11 positions matching TRBD1. CDR3 length: 17 residues. J was trimmed by 7 bases and V by 3 bases; bases with no gene match: 11. Germline V CDR1 and CDR2: SGHDN, FVKESK. The CDR3 nucleotides read TGTGCCAGCAGCCACCCCGGACAGGGGGCCGTGCGGAATGAGCAGTTCTTC. Translated: CASSHPGQGAVRNEQFF.

This chain connects TRBV6-1 to TRBJ1-2; possibly TRBD1 for D (5 bases). This CDR3 comprises 14 residues. Trimming took 6 bases from V and 7 from J, leaving 18 bases between them. Germline V gene sequence: CDR1 MNHNS, CDR2 SASEGT. This chain's CDR3 is CASSSNQGGIGYTF. The CDR3 DNA follows: TGTGCCAGCAGCTCTAACCAGGGTGGAATTGGCTACACCTTC.

The chain recombines TRBV6-1 with TRBJ2-4; 9 bases match TRBD1. The CDR3 totals 14 residues. The V gene end was trimmed by 5 bases and the J gene end by 7 bases; junction bases not matched to a gene: 6. Germline values: CDR1 MNHNS, CDR2 SASEGT. The DNA of the CDR3 is TGTGCCAGCAGTTGGACAGGGGCGGTCAACATTCAGTACTTC. It translates to CASSWTGAVNIQYF.

This chain connects TRBV5-1 to TRBJ2-5; D not resolved. This CDR3 has 14 amino acids. The germline gives CDR1 SGHRS, CDR2 YFSETQ. V lost 0 bases to trimming and J lost 0 bases, with 6 bases between them. The CDR3 loop reads CASSLEAYQETQYF. The DNA for the CDR3 is TGCGCCAGCAGCTTGGAAGCGTACCAAGAGACCCAGTACTTC.

The V call is TRBV5-6, the J call TRBJ2-5; 8 nucleotides agree with TRBD2. This CDR3 region has 14 residues. V dropped 8 bases and J dropped 5; count of bases not matched to a gene: 11. CDR1 and CDR2 (germline): SGHDT, YYEEEE. The DNA for the CDR3 is TGTGCCAGTCGGAAGACCCGGGAGGGGGAGACCCAGTACTTC. Translation: CASRKTREGETQYF.

This chain connects TRBV29-1 to TRBJ1-1; D may be TRBD1 (6 bases). CDR1 is SQVTM and CDR2 is ANQGSEA in the germline V gene. The V end lost 6 bases, the J end lost 0 bases, and 17 bases lay between the germline ends. The CDR3 sequence is 15 residues long. The CDR3 reads CSVTTTGTLNTEAFF. DNA of the CDR3: TGCAGCGTAACGACTACCGGGACATTGAACACTGAAGCTTTCTTT.

The J gene is TRBJ2-2, the V gene TRBV11-2; D is ambiguous. CDR1 and CDR2 from the germline V gene are SGHAT and FQNNGV. The CDR3 spans 16 residues. V shed 2 bases and J shed 1 base, with 11 bases lying between them. CDR3 sequence reads: CASSLIGPGNTGELFF. The CDR3 bases are TGTGCCAGCAGCTTAATTGGTCCAGGGAACACCGGGGAGCTGTTTTTT. Combining the CDR3 with reference TRBV11-2 and TRBJ2-2 gives the whole variable domain EAGVAQSPRYKIIEKRQSVAFWCNPISGHATLYWYQQILGQGPKLLIQFQNNGVVDDSQLPKDRFSAERLKGVDSTLKIQPAKLEDSAVYLCASSLIGPGNTGELFFGEGSRLTVL.

The rearrangement joins TRBV5-4 to TRBJ1-2; D remains ambiguous. V lost 0 bases and J lost 6, with 15 bases in between. The CDR3 runs to 15 residues. Germline V CDR1 and CDR2: SGHNT, YYREEE (reference sequence). The CDR3 DNA reads TGTGCCAGCAGCTTGGTTAATCAGGTCCGTAATGGCTACACCTTC. Residues: CASSLVNQVRNGYTF. Together with reference TRBV5-4 and TRBJ1-2, the CDR3 gives the full variable domain: ETGVTQSPTHLIKTRGQQVTLRCSSQSGHNTVSWYQQALGQGPQFIFQYYREEENGRGNFPPRFSGLQFPNYSSELNVNALELDDSALYLCASSLVNQVRNGYTFGSGTRLTVV.

The chain employs TRBV5-1 and TRBJ2-7, with 9 bases identical to TRBD1. Per germline, CDR1 SGHRS and CDR2 YFSETQ. J lost 2 bases, V lost 3 bases, and 6 bases had no gene match. The CDR3 covers 15 residues. CDR3 protein: CASSSGTGQAYEQYF. The CDR3 DNA follows: TGCGCCAGCAGCTCCGGGACAGGGCAGGCCTACGAGCAGTACTTC.

This clone has only a few counts. The chain employs TRBV6-5 and TRBJ2-7, with 9 bases that match TRBD1. Germline assignment: CDR1 MNHEY and CDR2 SVGAGI. This CDR3 comprises 12 residues. V gave up 8 bases and J gave up 5 bases; unmatched junction bases: 4. The CDR3 DNA reads TGTGCCAGCCGGGACAGGGTGGACGAGCAGTACTTC. Translation gives CASRDRVDEQYF.

The chain uses TRBV25-1 and TRBJ2-7, with 7 positions matching TRBD1. CDR3 length: 16 amino acids. In germline, CDR1 is MGHDK, CDR2 SYGVNS. Germline trimming cut 6 bases from V and 2 bases from J; bases unmatched to any gene: 13. The chain's CDR3 is CASSDQTRTGAYEQYF. The CDR3 nucleotides read TGTGCCAGCAGCGACCAAACCCGGACAGGAGCCTACGAGCAGTACTTC.

The chain employs TRBV28 and TRBJ1-5; possible D gene TRBD1, 6 bases. Germline V lookup: CDR1 MDHEN, CDR2 SYDVKM. Between the trimmed V and J ends, which lost 7 bases and 4 bases, there was a span of 14 bases. CDR3 length: 14 residues. Here the CDR3 DNA reads TGTGCCAGCATCAGGGGTGGCACAAATCAGCCCCAGCATTTT. It translates to CASIRGGTNQPQHF.

The chain uses TRBV27 and TRBJ2-1; a weak D match, TRBD2 (5 bases). Germline loops: CDR1 MNHEY, CDR2 SMNVEV (reference sequence). The CDR3 totals 11 residues. Trimming shortened V by 7 bases and J by 10 bases, and 11 bases separated the two germline ends. The CDR3 DNA reads TGTGCCAGCAAGGAGCGGCGGGAGCAGTTCTTC. This translates into CASKERREQFF.

This rearrangement joins TRBV6-1 to TRBJ1-2; unclear D gene. Trimming removed 8 bases from V and 6 bases from J, with 7 bases in between. The CDR3 consists of 10 residues. Germline V CDR1 and CDR2: MNHNS, SASEGT. The DNA for the CDR3 is TGTGCCAGCCGACAAGATGGCTACACCTTC. This translates into CASRQDGYTF.

The chain carries TRBV29-1 and TRBJ2-7; 7 bases match TRBD1. This CDR3 spans 14 amino acids. Trimming cost V 4 bases and J 1 base; bases outside gene matches: 7. CDR1 is SQVTM and CDR2 is ANQGSEA in the germline V gene. The CDR3 reads CSVGDRVPSYEQYF. The CDR3 bases are TGCAGCGTTGGAGACAGGGTCCCATCCTACGAGCAGTACTTC.

This clone occurred a few times. The rearrangement links TRBV6-1 to TRBJ2-7; 10 nucleotides line up with TRBD1. Germline V gives CDR1 MNHNS, CDR2 SASEGT. The V segment lost 6 bases and the J segment 5 bases; nucleotides outside the gene matches: 10. This CDR3 is built from 15 residues. The CDR3, as DNA: TGTGCCAGCAGGCGGGACAGGGGAAGTTTCGACGAGCAGTACTTC. Its protein product is CASRRDRGSFDEQYF.

The gene calls are TRBV5-4 and TRBJ2-1; 11 bases are a match to TRBD2. Germline V CDR1 and CDR2: SGHNT, YYREEE (reference sequence). This CDR3 region has 16 residues. V shed 4 bases and J 8 bases; nucleotides not matched to a gene: 11. The CDR3 is CASSGSDSGGADEQFF. In DNA, the CDR3 is TGTGCCAGCAGCGGATCCGATAGCGGGGGGGCCGATGAGCAGTTCTTC.

This chain links TRBV11-1 with TRBJ2-2; TRBD2 aligns across 9 bases. The CDR3 sequence is 15 residues long. Trimming took 8 bases from V and 2 from J; bases not matched to a gene: 6. Germline V gene data show CDR1 as SGHAT and CDR2 as FQDESV (reference sequence). CDR3: CASVPSGANTGELFF. The CDR3 region has the DNA TGTGCCAGCGTGCCTAGCGGGGCCAACACCGGGGAGCTGTTTTTT.

CDR3 bases: TGTGCCAGCAGTTTAGTGGACAGCTACACTGAAGCTTTCTTT. Translating gives CASSLVDSYTEAFF. The chain uses TRBV28 and TRBJ1-1, with a tentative D call TRBD1 (6 bases). Trimming took off 2 bases at V and 3 bases at J, with 10 bases between the two ends. This CDR3 has 14 amino acids. Germline values: CDR1 MDHEN, CDR2 SYDVKM.